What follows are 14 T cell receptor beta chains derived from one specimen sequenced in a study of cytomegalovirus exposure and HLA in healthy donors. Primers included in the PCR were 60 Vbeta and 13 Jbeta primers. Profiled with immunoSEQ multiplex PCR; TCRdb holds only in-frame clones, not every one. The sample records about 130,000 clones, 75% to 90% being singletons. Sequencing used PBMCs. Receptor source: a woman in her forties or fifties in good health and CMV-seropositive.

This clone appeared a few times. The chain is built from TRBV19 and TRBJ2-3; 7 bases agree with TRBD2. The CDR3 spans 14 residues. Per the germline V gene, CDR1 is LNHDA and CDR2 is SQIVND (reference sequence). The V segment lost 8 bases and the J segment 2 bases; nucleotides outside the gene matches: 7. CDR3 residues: CASGSSGYTDTQYF. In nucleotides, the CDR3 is TGTGCCAGTGGGTCTAGCGGATACACAGATACGCAGTATTTT.

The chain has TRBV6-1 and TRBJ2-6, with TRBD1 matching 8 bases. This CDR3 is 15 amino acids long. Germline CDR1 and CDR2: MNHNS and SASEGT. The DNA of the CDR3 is TGTGCAACAGGACAGGGTCGTGCTGGGGCCAACGTCCTGACTTTC. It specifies CATGQGRAGANVLTF.

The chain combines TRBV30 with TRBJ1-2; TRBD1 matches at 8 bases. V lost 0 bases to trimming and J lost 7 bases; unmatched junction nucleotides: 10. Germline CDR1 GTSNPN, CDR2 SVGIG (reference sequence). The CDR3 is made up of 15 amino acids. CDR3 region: CAWSVLEGTGAGYTF. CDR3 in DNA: TGTGCCTGGAGTGTATTGGAGGGGACAGGTGCTGGCTACACCTTC.

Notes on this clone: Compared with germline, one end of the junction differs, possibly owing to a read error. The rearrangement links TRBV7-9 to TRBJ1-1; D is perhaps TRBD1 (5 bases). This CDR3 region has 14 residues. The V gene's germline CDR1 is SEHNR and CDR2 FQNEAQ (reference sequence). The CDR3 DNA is TGTTCCAGCAGCCGACCACCCGACAGAAGTGAAGCTTTCTTT. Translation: CSSSRPPDRSEAFF. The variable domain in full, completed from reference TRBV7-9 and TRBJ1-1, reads DTGVSQNPRHKITKRGQNVTFRCDPISEHNRLYWYRQTLGQGPEFLTYFQNEAQLEKSRLLSDRFSAERPKGSFSTLEIQRTEQGDSAMYLCSSSRPPDRSEAFFGQGTRLTVV.

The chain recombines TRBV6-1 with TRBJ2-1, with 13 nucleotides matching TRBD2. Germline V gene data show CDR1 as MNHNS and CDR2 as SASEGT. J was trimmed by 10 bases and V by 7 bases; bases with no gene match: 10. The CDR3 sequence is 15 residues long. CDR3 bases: TGTGCCAGCAATCCGGGACTAGCGGGATCCAGGGAGCAGTTCTTC. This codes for CASNPGLAGSREQFF.

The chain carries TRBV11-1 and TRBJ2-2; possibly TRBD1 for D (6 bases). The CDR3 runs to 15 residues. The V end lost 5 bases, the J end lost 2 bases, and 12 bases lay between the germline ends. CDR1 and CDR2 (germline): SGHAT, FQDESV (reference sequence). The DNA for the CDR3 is TGTGCCAGCAGCCGGAGACAGGCTAACACCGGGGAGCTGTTTTTT. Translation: CASSRRQANTGELFF.

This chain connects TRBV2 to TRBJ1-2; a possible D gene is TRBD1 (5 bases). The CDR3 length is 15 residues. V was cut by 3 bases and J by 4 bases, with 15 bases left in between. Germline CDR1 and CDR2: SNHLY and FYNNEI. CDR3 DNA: TGTGCCAGCAGTGAGACCAGGGAGGCCGGCTATGGCTACACCTTC. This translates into CASSETREAGYGYTF.

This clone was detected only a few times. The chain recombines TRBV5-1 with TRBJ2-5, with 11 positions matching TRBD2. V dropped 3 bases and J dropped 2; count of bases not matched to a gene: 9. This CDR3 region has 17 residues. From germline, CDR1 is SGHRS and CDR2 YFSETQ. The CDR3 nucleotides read TGCGCCAGCAGCTCCGCTAGCGGGGGGACTAAACAAGAGACCCAGTACTTC. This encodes CASSSASGGTKQETQYF.

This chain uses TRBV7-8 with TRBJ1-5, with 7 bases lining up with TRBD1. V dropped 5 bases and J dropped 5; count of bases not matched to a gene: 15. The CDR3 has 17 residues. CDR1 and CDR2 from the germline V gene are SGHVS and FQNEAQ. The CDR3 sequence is CASSPRWPGQSDQPQHF. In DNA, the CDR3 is TGTGCCAGCAGCCCCCGGTGGCCGGGACAGTCAGATCAGCCCCAGCATTTT.

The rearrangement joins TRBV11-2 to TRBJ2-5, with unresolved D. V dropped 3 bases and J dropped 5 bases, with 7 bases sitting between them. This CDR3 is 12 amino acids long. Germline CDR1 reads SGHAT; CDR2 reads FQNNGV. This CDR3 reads CASSLGRETQYF. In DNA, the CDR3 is TGTGCCAGCAGCTTGGGCCGGGAGACCCAGTACTTC.

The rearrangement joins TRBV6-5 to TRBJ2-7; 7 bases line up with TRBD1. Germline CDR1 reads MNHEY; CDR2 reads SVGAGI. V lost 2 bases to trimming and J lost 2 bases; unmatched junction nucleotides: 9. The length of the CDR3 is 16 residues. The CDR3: CASSYGRDRAPYEQYF. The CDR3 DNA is TGTGCCAGCAGTTACGGTCGGGACAGAGCTCCCTACGAGCAGTACTTC.

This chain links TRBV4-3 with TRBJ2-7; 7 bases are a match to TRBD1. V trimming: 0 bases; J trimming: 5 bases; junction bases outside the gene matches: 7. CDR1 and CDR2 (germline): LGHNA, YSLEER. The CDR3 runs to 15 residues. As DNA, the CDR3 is TGCGCCAGCAGCCAAGATTCACACCAGGGGGACGAGCAGTACTTC. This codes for CASSQDSHQGDEQYF.

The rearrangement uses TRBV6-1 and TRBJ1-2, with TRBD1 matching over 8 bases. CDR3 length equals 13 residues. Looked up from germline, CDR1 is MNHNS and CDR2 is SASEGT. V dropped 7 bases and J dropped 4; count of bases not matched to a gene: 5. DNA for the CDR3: TGTGCCAGCACCTCAGGGACAGGCTATGGCTACACCTTC. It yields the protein CASTSGTGYGYTF.

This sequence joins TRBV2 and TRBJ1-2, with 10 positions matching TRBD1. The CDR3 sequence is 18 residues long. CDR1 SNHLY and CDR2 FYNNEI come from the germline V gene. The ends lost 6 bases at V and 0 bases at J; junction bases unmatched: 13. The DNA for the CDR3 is TGTGCCAGCAGGGGGTGGGGGGGACAGGGGACCCCTAACTATGGCTACACCTTC. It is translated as CASRGWGGQGTPNYGYTF.